This TCR beta chain came from a study of T cell repertoires in cytomegalovirus infection (dated by TCRdb to about 2019). In terms of the full investigation: Alongside well-studied HLA-B-restricted epitopes, the peptide stimulations were aimed at recently identified HLA-C-restricted CMV epitopes, whose presentation resists viral immunomodulation. The HLA type of each donor mattered for the analysis, because public TCR beta signatures pointed to carriage of CMV infection along with the matching HLA type.

The paper as a whole reports these results and caveats: In the ex vivo response, HLA-C-restricted CMV-specific TCR beta clonotypes were dominant, and in two of eight donors the single most frequent clonotype came from this HLA-C-restricted group. Carriers of CMV infection plus the relevant HLA type were discriminated by the cumulative frequency of public TCR beta family members in the study cohort and in an independent roughly 370-donor cohort.

For CDR1 and CDR2, the germline V gene lists MDHEN and SYDVKM. The CDR3 measures 16 amino acids from cysteine to phenylalanine. This entry keeps only the CDR3 DNA: 48 bases, framed from base 1. Trimming takes 4 bases from V and 0 bases from J, and the germline ends sit 15 bases apart. As for this clonotype: Its antigen is still unknown. Per-base quality was not reported, and no clone a single base away is much larger than it.

Sequencing used an Illumina HiSeq 1500. Using fastp trimming at Q25 and MiXCR clonotype assembly, TCRdb reanalyzed the public sequencing data and kept in-frame beta chains. Each entry merges the rows of one CDR3 protein and shows their most common DNA and genes. The sample table contains about 180,000 distinct CDR3 sequences; only one count was recorded for roughly a fifth of them. About 25% of the sample rests with the top ten. What this sample's treatment or condition label stands for: in vitro stimulation with specific CMV peptide epitopes to enrich CMV-specific T cells. This sample comprised CD8+ T cells from cultured PBMCs, obtained from culture after CMV antigen stimulation. The sequence derives from a human donor in good health (CMV status not recorded). Some clones in this sample may be carry-over from other donors' samples. In this chain, TRBV28 is recombined with TRBJ1-1, with the D gene call left open. At the DNA level, the sequence is TGTGCCAGCAGTTACACACTGCAGCCCATGAACACTGAAGCTTTCTTT. This yields the protein CASSYTLQPMNTEAFF.